This T cell receptor (beta chain) was documented in a study of blood T cell repertoires in COVID-19. Study details: Researchers got acute and convalescent COVID-19 samples from the United States, Italy and Spain.

Which cohort a participant joined came from the clinical history participants gave. The protocol was immunoSEQ multiplex PCR, while the TCRdb copy is restricted to in-frame clones and leaves out a portion. In the table there are about 360,000 clones, 70% to 90% of which are singletons. The material sequenced was PBMCs or T cells enriched from blood (not recorded which). The TCR originated in a woman aged 40 to 50 with acute COVID-19.

CDR3 coding DNA: TGTGCCAGCAGCTTGGGACCTAGCGTGTCAGTCTCTGGGGAGCTGTTTTTT. It translates to CASSLGPSVSVSGELFF. The chain is built from TRBV7-9 and TRBJ2-2; perhaps TRBD2 as D (6 bases). V lost 3 bases to trimming and J lost 8 bases, with 22 bases between them. The CDR3 is 17 amino acids. The V gene's germline CDR1 is SEHNR and CDR2 FQNEAQ (reference sequence).